Shown below are 20 T cell receptor beta chains from a single sample sequenced in a study of blood T cell repertoires in COVID-19. Only in-frame clones appear in the TCRdb table, and some are missing; sequencing was by immunoSEQ multiplex PCR. Found here are 45,000 to 55,000 clones, just under 80% of them singletons; the top ten hold 14% to 15%. Material: peripheral blood. The source is a human donor with active or convalescent COVID-19. The donor label of this sample is uncertain.

V usage is TRBV25-1 and J usage is TRBJ2-7; 13 positions agree with TRBD2. Germline assignment: CDR1 MGHDK and CDR2 SYGVNS. V was clipped by 8 bases and J by 5 bases; unmatched bases: 12. The CDR3 runs to 16 residues. In DNA form, the CDR3 reads TGTGCCAGCTCAGGACTAGCGGGAGCCCCGGGTAACGAGCAGTACTTC. It codes for CASSGLAGAPGNEQYF.

The J gene is TRBJ2-7, the V gene TRBV11-1, with TRBD2 as a possible D gene (5 bases). CDR1 and CDR2 from the germline V gene are SGHAT and FQDESV (reference sequence). Trimming removed 6 bases at V and 2 bases at J, with 20 bases between. This CDR3 comprises 16 residues. The CDR3 sequence is CASSQDGPGSPYEQYF. The DNA for the CDR3 is TGTGCCAGCAGTCAGGACGGGCCTGGGAGCCCCTACGAGCAGTACTTC.

V usage is TRBV28 and J usage is TRBJ1-2; 11 bases are a match to TRBD1. V gave up 4 bases and J gave up 6 bases; unmatched junction bases: 4. This CDR3 spans 14 amino acids. Germline loops: CDR1 MDHEN, CDR2 SYDVKM. In DNA form, the CDR3 reads TGTGCCAGCAGTTATCCGGGACAGGGGGATGGCTACACCTTC. Its translation is CASSYPGQGDGYTF.

This clone was detected a few times. CDR3 sequence (DNA): TGTGCCAGCAGCCCCGGGACTAGCGGGAGCGGAGATACGCAGTATTTT. It yields the protein CASSPGTSGSGDTQYF. The chain couples TRBV13 to TRBJ2-3; 14 nucleotides line up with TRBD2. This CDR3 has 16 amino acids. Trimming took 5 bases from V and 5 from J; bases not matched to a gene: 6. Germline CDR1 PRHDT, CDR2 FYEKMQ (reference sequence).

The chain links TRBV19 to TRBJ2-2, with a weak D call TRBD1 (5 bases). This CDR3 has 15 residues. Germline V CDR1 and CDR2: LNHDA, SQIVND (reference sequence). Trimming pared 7 bases from V and 4 bases from J, leaving 16 bases between. The CDR3 nucleotides read TGTGCCAGTAAGGAGACAGCCCCGAGCACCGGGGAGCTGTTTTTT. It is translated as CASKETAPSTGELFF.

There are a few counts of this clone. This sequence joins TRBV2 and TRBJ1-5; D is uncertain. The CDR3 runs to 14 residues. Trimming took off 3 bases at V and 7 bases at J, with 13 bases between the two ends. Germline V lookup: CDR1 SNHLY, CDR2 FYNNEI. CDR3 DNA: TGTGCCAGCAGTGAGGTGCACGCCGAGCAGCCCCAGCATTTT. Amino acids: CASSEVHAEQPQHF.

This clone has a handful of counts. The chain is built from TRBV6-5 and TRBJ2-2, with TRBD2 matching over 7 bases. V shed 2 bases, J shed 4 bases, and the junction held 7 bases outside the gene matches. The V gene's germline CDR1 is MNHEY and CDR2 SVGAGI. This CDR3 contains 16 residues. The CDR3 DNA follows: TGTGCCAGCAGTTACCCCAGCGGGAAAGGCACCGGGGAGCTGTTTTTT. Its protein is CASSYPSGKGTGELFF.

The chain couples TRBV11-1 to TRBJ1-1; 9 bases are a match to TRBD1. The CDR3 length is 14 residues. The germline gives CDR1 SGHAT, CDR2 FQDESV (reference sequence). The J segment lost 4 bases and the V segment lost 5 bases, leaving 5 bases of the junction unmatched. The CDR3 loop reads CASSPGTGFTEAFF. The CDR3 DNA is TGTGCCAGCAGCCCCGGGACAGGGTTCACTGAAGCTTTCTTT.

This chain uses TRBV7-3 with TRBJ2-5; 11 bases align to TRBD2. The CDR3 extends over 15 amino acids. V lost 4 bases and J lost 5; bases outside the gene matches: 6. Germline CDR1 is SGHTA and CDR2 is FQGTGA. For the CDR3, the DNA is TGTGCCAGCAGCTCGACTAGCGGGAACTCGGAGACCCAGTACTTC. Protein product: CASSSTSGNSETQYF.

This clone was seen a single time. The CDR3 spells CASSFRGIYYNEQFF. DNA for the CDR3: TGTGCCAGCAGTTTCAGGGGAATTTACTACAATGAGCAGTTCTTC. The chain recombines TRBV6-5 with TRBJ2-1; perhaps TRBD1 as D (6 bases). This CDR3 has 15 residues. Germline V gene lookup returns CDR1 MNHEY and CDR2 SVGAGI. Trimming pared 4 bases from V and 3 bases from J, leaving 13 bases between.

This chain uses TRBV5-4 with TRBJ2-1, with 7 nucleotides matching TRBD1. V lost 4 bases to trimming and J lost 3 bases; unmatched junction nucleotides: 7. The CDR3 contains 15 residues. Germline V lookup: CDR1 SGHNT, CDR2 YYREEE (reference sequence). The CDR3 DNA follows: TGTGCCAGCAGCGTACAGGGGACCATCTACAATGAGCAGTTCTTC. Encoded protein: CASSVQGTIYNEQFF.

This chain links TRBV27 with TRBJ1-2; 10 bases align to TRBD1. The CDR3 loop spans 13 amino acids. With V trimmed by 2 bases and J by 8 bases, 2 bases remained unmatched. Looked up from germline, CDR1 is MNHEY and CDR2 is SMNVEV (reference sequence). CDR3 loop: CASSLDRGRGYTF. CDR3 bases: TGTGCCAGCAGTTTAGACAGGGGGCGGGGCTACACCTTC.

V gene TRBV2 combines with J gene TRBJ2-1, with 11 bases that match TRBD2. This CDR3 is 15 amino acids long. J lost 4 bases, V lost 3 bases, and 2 bases had no gene match. Germline CDR1 is SNHLY and CDR2 is FYNNEI. CDR3 in amino acids: CASSETSGTYNEQFF. The CDR3 nucleotides read TGTGCCAGCAGTGAGACTAGCGGGACATACAATGAGCAGTTCTTC.

The chain joins TRBV2 to TRBJ2-3; TRBD2 matches 10 bases. The V and J ends lost 8 bases and 5 bases, in that order; junction bases with no gene match: 7. From germline, CDR1 is SNHLY and CDR2 FYNNEI. The CDR3 spans 14 residues. The CDR3 bases are TGTGCCAGCCATAGCGGGGGGATGGGAGATACGCAGTATTTT. Translation: CASHSGGMGDTQYF.

The rearrangement links TRBV19 to TRBJ2-2; D unresolved. Germline V gene data show CDR1 as LNHDA and CDR2 as SQIVND (reference sequence). V lost 6 bases and J 1 base, leaving 12 bases between the germline ends. The CDR3 runs to 15 residues. The CDR3 here is CASRVTVGNTGELFF. The CDR3 DNA follows: TGTGCCAGTAGAGTAACGGTTGGGAACACCGGGGAGCTGTTTTTT.

The chain carries TRBV30 and TRBJ2-2, with D tentatively TRBD2 (5 bases). CDR1 is GTSNPN, CDR2 SVGIG, per germline (reference sequence). V was trimmed by 1 base and J by 3 bases, leaving 9 bases between them. The CDR3 loop spans 14 amino acids. The CDR3 nucleotides are TGTGCCTGGAGTGGCGGGTCAGACACCGGGGAGCTGTTTTTT. Translation gives CAWSGGSDTGELFF.

V and J are TRBV6-5 and TRBJ2-7, with a possible D match to TRBD1 (6 bases). This CDR3 is built from 14 residues. Germline-derived CDR1 and CDR2 are MNHEY and SVGAGI. V was trimmed by 5 bases and J by 0 bases, leaving 11 bases between them. The CDR3, as DNA: TGTGCCAGCAGTCTGACAGGAAACTCCTACGAGCAGTACTTC. It codes for CASSLTGNSYEQYF.

The V call is TRBV4-3, the J call TRBJ2-3; 10 positions match TRBD2. CDR1 and CDR2 (germline): LGHNA, YSLEER. V trimming: 0 bases; J trimming: 6 bases; junction bases outside the gene matches: 6. This CDR3 comprises 16 residues. This chain's CDR3 is CASSQDTGLAWDTQYF. For the CDR3, the DNA is TGCGCCAGCAGCCAAGATACGGGACTAGCGTGGGATACGCAGTATTTT.

The chain has TRBV20-1 and TRBJ1-2; 7 positions match TRBD1. Germline values: CDR1 DFQATT, CDR2 SNEGSKA (reference sequence). CDR3 size: 11 residues. The V segment lost 5 bases and the J segment 3 bases; nucleotides outside the gene matches: 0. The CDR3 DNA sequence: TGCAGTGCTGACAGGGACTATGGCTACACCTTC. It encodes CSADRDYGYTF.

The chain links TRBV7-2 to TRBJ2-3; a weak D match, TRBD1 (5 bases). The V gene lost 5 bases and the J gene lost 2 bases, with 8 bases spanning the gap. CDR3 length: 13 amino acids. CDR1 and CDR2 (germline): SGHTA, FQGNSA. CDR3 residues: CASSQGFTDTQYF. DNA of the CDR3: TGTGCCAGCAGCCAGGGCTTCACAGATACGCAGTATTTT.